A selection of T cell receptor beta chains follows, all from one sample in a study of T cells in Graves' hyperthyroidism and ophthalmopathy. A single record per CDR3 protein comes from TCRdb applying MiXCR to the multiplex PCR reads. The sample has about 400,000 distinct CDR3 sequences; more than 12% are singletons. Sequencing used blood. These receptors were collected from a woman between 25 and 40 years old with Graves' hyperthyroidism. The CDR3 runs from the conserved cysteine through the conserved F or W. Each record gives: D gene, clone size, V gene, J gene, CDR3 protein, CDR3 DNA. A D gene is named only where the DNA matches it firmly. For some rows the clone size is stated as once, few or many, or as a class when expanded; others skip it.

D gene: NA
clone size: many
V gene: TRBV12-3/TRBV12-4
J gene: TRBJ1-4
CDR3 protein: CASSSTPGHLPGIRNEKLFF
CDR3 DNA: TGTGCCAGCAGTTCAACACCGGGACACCTACCCGGAATTCGGAATGAAAAACTGTTTTTT

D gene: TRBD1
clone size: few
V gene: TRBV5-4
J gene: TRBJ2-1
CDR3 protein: CASSPLPDRGLNYNEQFF
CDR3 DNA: TGTGCCAGCAGTCCTTTGCCGGACAGGGGGCTCAACTACAATGAGCAGTTCTTC

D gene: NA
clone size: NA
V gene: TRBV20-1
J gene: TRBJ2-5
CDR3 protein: CSARGLLKETQYF
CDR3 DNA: TGCAGTGCTAGAGGACTGTTAAAAGAGACCCAGTACTTC

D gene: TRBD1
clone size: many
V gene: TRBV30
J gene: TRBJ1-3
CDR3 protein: CAWMGQGNTIYF
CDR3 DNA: TGTGCCTGGATGGGACAGGGAAACACCATATATTTT

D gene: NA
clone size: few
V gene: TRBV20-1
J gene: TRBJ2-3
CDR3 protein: CSARVQGRPDTQYF
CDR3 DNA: TGCAGTGCTAGAGTCCAGGGGCGCCCAGATACGCAGTATTTT

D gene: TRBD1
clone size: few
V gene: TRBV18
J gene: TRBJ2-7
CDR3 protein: CASSFDRDGEQYF
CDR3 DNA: TGTGCCAGCTCATTCGACAGGGACGGAGAGCAGTACTTC

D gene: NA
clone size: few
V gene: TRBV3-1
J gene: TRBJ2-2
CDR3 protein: CASSPRDIGGELFF
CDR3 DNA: TGTGCCAGCAGCCCACGGGACATCGGCGGGGAGCTGTTTTTT

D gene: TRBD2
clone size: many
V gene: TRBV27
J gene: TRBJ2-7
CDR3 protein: CASSPLAGGLYEQYF
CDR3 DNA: TGTGCCAGCAGCCCACTAGCGGGAGGGCTATACGAGCAGTACTTC

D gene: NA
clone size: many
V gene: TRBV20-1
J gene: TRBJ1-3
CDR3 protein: CSANKQVSGNTIYF
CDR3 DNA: TGCAGTGCTAATAAACAGGTTTCTGGAAACACCATATATTTT

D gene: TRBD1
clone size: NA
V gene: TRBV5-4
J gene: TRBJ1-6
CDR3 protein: CASSGRQGEYSPLHF
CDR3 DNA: TGTGCCAGCAGCGGGAGACAGGGGGAATATTCACCCCTCCACTTT

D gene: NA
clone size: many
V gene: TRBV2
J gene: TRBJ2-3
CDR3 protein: CASSEGGARDTQYF
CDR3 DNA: TGTGCCAGCAGTGAGGGCGGCGCGAGGGATACGCAGTATTTT

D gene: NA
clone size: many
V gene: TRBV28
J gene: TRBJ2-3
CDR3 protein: CASSPIPSNTQYF
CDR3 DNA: TGTGCCAGCAGTCCAATACCATCTAATACGCAGTATTTT

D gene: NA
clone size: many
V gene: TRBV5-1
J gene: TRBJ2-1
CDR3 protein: CASSEQFSYNEQFF
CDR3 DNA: TGCGCCAGCAGCGAACAGTTCTCCTACAATGAGCAGTTCTTC

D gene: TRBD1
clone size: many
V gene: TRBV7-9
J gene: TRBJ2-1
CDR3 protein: CASSWGQPLNEQFF
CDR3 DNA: TGTGCCAGCAGCTGGGGACAGCCACTCAATGAGCAGTTCTTC

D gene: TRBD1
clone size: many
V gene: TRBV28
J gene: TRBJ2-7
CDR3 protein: CASRGTGIYEQYF
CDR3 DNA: TGTGCCAGCAGGGGGACAGGGATTTACGAGCAGTACTTC

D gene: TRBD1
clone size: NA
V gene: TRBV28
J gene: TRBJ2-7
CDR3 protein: CASSLLTGGAGRGPYEQYF
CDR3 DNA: TGTGCCAGCAGTTTACTCACAGGGGGCGCGGGTCGGGGCCCCTACGAGCAGTACTTC

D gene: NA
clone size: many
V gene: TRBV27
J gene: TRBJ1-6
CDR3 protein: CASSLYWDSPLHF
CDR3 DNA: TGTGCCAGCAGTTTATATTGGGATTCACCCCTCCACTTT

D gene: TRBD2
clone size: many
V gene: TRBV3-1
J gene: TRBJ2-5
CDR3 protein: CASSQTPGTSGRLETQYF
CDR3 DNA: TGTGCCAGCAGCCAGACGCCGGGGACTAGCGGGAGATTGGAGACCCAGTACTTC

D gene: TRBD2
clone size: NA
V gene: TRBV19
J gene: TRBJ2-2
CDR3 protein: CASSIGGSGSSGELFF
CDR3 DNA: TGTGCCAGTAGTATTGGGGGTAGCGGGAGCTCCGGGGAGCTGTTTTTT

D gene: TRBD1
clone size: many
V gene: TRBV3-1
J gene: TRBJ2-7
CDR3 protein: CASSPRTGGAYEQYF
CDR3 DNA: TGTGCCAGCAGCCCTAGGACAGGGGGCGCTTACGAGCAGTACTTC

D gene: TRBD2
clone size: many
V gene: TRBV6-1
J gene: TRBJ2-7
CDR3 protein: CASRTSGSGYEQYF
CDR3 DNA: TGTGCCAGCAGAACCAGCGGGAGCGGGTACGAGCAGTACTTC

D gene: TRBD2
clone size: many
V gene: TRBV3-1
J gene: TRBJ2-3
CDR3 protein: CASSQGLAGVTPDTQYF
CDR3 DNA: TGTGCCAGCAGCCAGGGACTAGCGGGAGTGACCCCGGATACGCAGTATTTT

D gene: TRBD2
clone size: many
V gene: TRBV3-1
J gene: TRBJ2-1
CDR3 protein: CASSPRLAGDGKHEQFF
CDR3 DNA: TGTGCCAGCAGCCCTAGACTAGCGGGAGATGGGAAGCATGAGCAGTTCTTC

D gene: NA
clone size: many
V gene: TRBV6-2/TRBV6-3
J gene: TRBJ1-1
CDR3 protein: CASSYRLTVNTEAFF
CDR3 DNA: TGTGCCAGCAGTTACCGCCTTACAGTGAACACTGAAGCTTTCTTT

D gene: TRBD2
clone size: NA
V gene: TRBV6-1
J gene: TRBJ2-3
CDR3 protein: CASSRTSGGTDTQYF
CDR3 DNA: TGTGCCAGCAGTCGGACTAGCGGGGGCACAGATACGCAGTATTTT

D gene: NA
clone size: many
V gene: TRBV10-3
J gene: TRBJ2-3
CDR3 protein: CAISAGDDTQYF
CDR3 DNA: TGTGCCATCAGTGCGGGGGACGATACGCAGTATTTT

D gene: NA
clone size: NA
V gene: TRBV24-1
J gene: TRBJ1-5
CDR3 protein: CATSESQGSGQPQHF
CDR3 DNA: TGTGCCACCAGTGAGTCTCAGGGCTCCGGACAGCCCCAGCATTTT

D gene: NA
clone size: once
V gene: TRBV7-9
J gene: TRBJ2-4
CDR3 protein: CASSSYSGGVGNIQYF
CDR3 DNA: TGTGCCAGCAGCTCATATTCGGGGGGCGTGGGAAACATTCAGTACTTC

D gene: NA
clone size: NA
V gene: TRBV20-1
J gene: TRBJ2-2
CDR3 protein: CSAPGHSNTGELFF
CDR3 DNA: TGCAGTGCTCCGGGACATTCGAACACCGGGGAGCTGTTTTTT

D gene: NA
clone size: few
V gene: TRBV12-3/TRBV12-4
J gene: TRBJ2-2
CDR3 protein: CASSLLQGNTGELFF
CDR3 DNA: TGTGCCAGCAGTTTACTGCAGGGGAACACCGGGGAGCTGTTTTTT

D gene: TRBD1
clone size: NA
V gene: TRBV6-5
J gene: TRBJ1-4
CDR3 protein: CASSYSRTGRGEKLFF
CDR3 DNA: TGTGCCAGCAGTTACTCCCGGACAGGCAGGGGAGAAAAACTGTTTTTT

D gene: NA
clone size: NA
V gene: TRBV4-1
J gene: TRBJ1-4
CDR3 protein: CASSRQYRESTNEKLFF
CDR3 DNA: TGCGCCAGCAGCCGCCAATATAGGGAATCAACTAATGAAAAACTGTTTTTT

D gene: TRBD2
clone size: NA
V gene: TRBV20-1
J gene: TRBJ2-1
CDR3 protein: CSAHLAGRRSHNEQFF
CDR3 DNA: TGCAGTGCTCATCTAGCGGGACGGAGGTCCCACAATGAGCAGTTCTTC

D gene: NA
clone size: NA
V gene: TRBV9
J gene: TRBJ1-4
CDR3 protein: CASSVGGRGGEKLFF
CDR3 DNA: TGTGCCAGCAGCGTAGGTGGCAGGGGTGGTGAAAAACTGTTTTTT

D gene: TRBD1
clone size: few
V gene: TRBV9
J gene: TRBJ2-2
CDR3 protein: CASNRQGAGELFF
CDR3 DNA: TGTGCCAGCAATAGACAGGGGGCCGGGGAGCTGTTTTTT

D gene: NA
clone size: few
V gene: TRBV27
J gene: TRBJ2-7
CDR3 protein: CASGRTSAWSSYEQYF
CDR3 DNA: TGTGCCAGCGGTCGAACTTCGGCGTGGAGCTCCTACGAGCAGTACTTC

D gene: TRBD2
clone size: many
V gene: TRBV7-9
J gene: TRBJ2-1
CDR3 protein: CASSLVWGGAYNEQFF
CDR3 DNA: TGTGCCAGCAGCTTAGTGTGGGGGGGTGCCTACAATGAGCAGTTCTTC

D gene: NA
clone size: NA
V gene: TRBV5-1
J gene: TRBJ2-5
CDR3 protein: CASSLGSGVETQYF
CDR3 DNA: TGCGCCAGCAGCTTGGGTAGCGGAGTAGAGACCCAGTACTTC

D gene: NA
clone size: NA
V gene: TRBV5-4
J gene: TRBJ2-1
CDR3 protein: CASRASGGANNEQFF
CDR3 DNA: TGTGCCAGCAGGGCCTCCGGCGGGGCTAACAATGAGCAGTTCTTC

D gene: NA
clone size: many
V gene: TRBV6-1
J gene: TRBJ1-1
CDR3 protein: CASSELAASRGTEAFF
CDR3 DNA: TGTGCCAGCAGTGAACTTGCAGCATCGAGGGGGACTGAAGCTTTCTTT

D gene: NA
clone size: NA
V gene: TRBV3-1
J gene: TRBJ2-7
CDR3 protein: CATNPAGEGSEQYF
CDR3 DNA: TGTGCGACAAACCCTGCGGGTGAAGGTAGCGAGCAGTACTTC

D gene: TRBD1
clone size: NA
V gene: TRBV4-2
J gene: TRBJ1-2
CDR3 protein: CASSPQTTGMNYGYTF
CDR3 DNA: TGTGCCAGCAGCCCCCAAACGACAGGGATGAACTATGGCTACACCTTC